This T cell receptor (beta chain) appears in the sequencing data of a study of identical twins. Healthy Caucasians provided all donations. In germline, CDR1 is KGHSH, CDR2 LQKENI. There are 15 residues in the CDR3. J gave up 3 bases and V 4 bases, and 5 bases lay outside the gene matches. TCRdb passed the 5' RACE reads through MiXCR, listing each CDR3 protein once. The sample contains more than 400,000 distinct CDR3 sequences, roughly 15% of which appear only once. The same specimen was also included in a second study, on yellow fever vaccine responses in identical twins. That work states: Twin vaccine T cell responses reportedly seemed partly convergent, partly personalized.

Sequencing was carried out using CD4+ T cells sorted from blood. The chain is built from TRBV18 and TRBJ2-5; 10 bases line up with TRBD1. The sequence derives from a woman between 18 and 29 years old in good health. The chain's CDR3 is CASSLQGQGKETQYF. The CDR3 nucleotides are TGTGCCAGCTCACTCCAGGGACAGGGGAAAGAGACCCAGTACTTC.